The 27 T cell receptor beta chains listed next were all sequenced from one sample in a study of CD8 T cells in ankylosing spondylitis (dated by TCRdb to 2016 to 2017). Their target antigens are unknown. Libraries came from 5' RACE. Instrument on record: Illumina HiSeq 2500. TCRdb trimmed the raw reads at Q25, called clones with MiXCR and kept productive beta chains. Rows with one shared CDR3 protein collapse into an entry with the most common genes and DNA. The sample records a few hundred thousand distinct CDR3 sequences, about a sixth of which are singletons. The ten largest clones take up about 42% of the sample. Overall study results and their limits: Blood from ankylosing spondylitis patients appeared to be characterized by a TCR beta motif composed of roughly 8 highly homologous amino acid variants.

The sequenced sample consisted of blood, either unsorted or a sorted T cell fraction (not recorded which). Receptors were obtained from a male donor with ankylosing spondylitis.

The V gene is TRBV7-9, the J gene TRBJ2-7, with 7 bases lining up with TRBD1. V shed 5 bases and J 6 bases; nucleotides not matched to a gene: 4. The CDR3 has 12 amino acids. Germline values: CDR1 SEHNR, CDR2 FQNEAQ (reference sequence). This CDR3 reads CASSATGPEQYF. The CDR3 coding sequence is TGTGCCAGCAGCGCGACAGGGCCCGAGCAGTACTTC. Combining the CDR3 with reference TRBV7-9 and TRBJ2-7 gives the whole variable domain DTGVSQNPRHKITKRGQNVTFRCDPISEHNRLYWYRQTLGQGPEFLTYFQNEAQLEKSRLLSDRFSAERPKGSFSTLEIQRTEQGDSAMYLCASSATGPEQYFGPGTRLTVT.

The chain combines TRBV27 with TRBJ2-3; 8 bases align to TRBD2. This CDR3 spans 16 amino acids. Germline CDR1 MNHEY, CDR2 SMNVEV (reference sequence). V lost 6 bases to trimming and J lost 2 bases; unmatched junction nucleotides: 10. The CDR3 nucleotides are TGTGCCAGCAGCTCCTATAGCGGGATTAACACAGATACGCAGTATTTT. Its translation: CASSSYSGINTDTQYF.

This chain uses TRBV29-1 with TRBJ1-2, with 9 bases fitting TRBD1. Germline trimming cut 6 bases from V and 7 bases from J; bases unmatched to any gene: 6. The germline gives CDR1 SQVTM, CDR2 ANQGSEA. The CDR3 spans 12 residues. CDR3 amino acids: CSVDPGQGGYTF. The CDR3 DNA sequence: TGCAGCGTGGACCCGGGACAGGGTGGCTACACCTTC.

The rearrangement uses TRBV4-1 and TRBJ1-1, with 7 bases fitting TRBD1. CDR1 is MGHRA and CDR2 is YSYEKL in the germline V gene. The V segment lost 1 base and the J segment 6 bases; nucleotides outside the gene matches: 11. The CDR3 has 16 amino acids. The CDR3 nucleotides are TGCGCCAGCAGCCAAGGACAGGGAGGTTTGGTCGCTGAAGCTTTCTTT. Its translation: CASSQGQGGLVAEAFF.

V is TRBV29-1 and J is TRBJ1-1; possibly TRBD1 for D (5 bases). The CDR3 spans 13 residues. Per the germline V gene, CDR1 is SQVTM and CDR2 is ANQGSEA. V shed 6 bases and J shed 4 bases, with 15 bases lying between them. CDR3 amino acids: CSVYVFGGTEAFF. The CDR3 region has the DNA TGCAGCGTGTACGTGTTTGGGGGCACTGAAGCTTTCTTT.

The chain employs TRBV20-1 and TRBJ2-1; 8 positions match TRBD2. Germline CDR1 DFQATT, CDR2 SNEGSKA (reference sequence). The CDR3 runs 18 residues. The V segment lost 3 bases and the J segment 7 bases; nucleotides outside the gene matches: 20. CDR3: CSASPVFLAGLRGNEQFF. The CDR3 bases are TGCAGTGCTAGCCCAGTATTTCTAGCGGGCCTACGCGGGAATGAGCAGTTCTTC.

This clonotype was seen only a few times. The chain joins TRBV20-1 to TRBJ2-3; D possibly corresponds to TRBD2 (5 bases). The ends were cut back, 7 bases at V and 3 bases at J, with 14 bases in the middle. This CDR3 region has 13 residues. In germline, CDR1 is DFQATT, CDR2 SNEGSKA (reference sequence). The CDR3 nucleotides are TGCAGTGGAGTGGGAGATGAGACAGATACGCAGTATTTT. Its translation: CSGVGDETDTQYF.

This chain connects TRBV30 to TRBJ2-7; unclear D gene. The CDR3 is made up of 14 amino acids. Germline-derived CDR1 and CDR2 are GTSNPN and SVGIG (reference sequence). Trimming stripped 0 bases from V and 1 base from J, with 10 bases between. In DNA, the CDR3 is TGTGCCTGGAGTGTAGGTGCTTATTCCTACGAGCAGTACTTC. Protein: CAWSVGAYSYEQYF. The full variable domain, in which reference TRBV30 and TRBJ2-7 provide the parts outside the CDR3, is SQTIHQWPATLVQPVGSPLSLECTVEGTSNPNLYWYRQAAGRGLQLLFYSVGIGQISSEVPQNLSASRPQDRQFILSSKKLLLSDSGFYLCAWSVGAYSYEQYFGPGTRLTVT.

This clonotype has just a few counts. The chain is built from TRBV5-1 and TRBJ1-1; the D gene is possibly TRBD1 (5 bases). The CDR3 consists of 14 residues. Germline assignment: CDR1 SGHRS and CDR2 YFSETQ. The V end lost 0 bases, the J end lost 2 bases, and 8 bases lay between the germline ends. DNA of the CDR3: TGCGCCAGCAGCTTGGAGACAGTTAACACTGAAGCTTTCTTT. Amino acid sequence: CASSLETVNTEAFF.

The DNA of the CDR3 is TGTGCCAGCAGCTCATTGGATAATACGCAGTATTTT. This gives the protein CASSSLDNTQYF. The chain recombines TRBV7-3 with TRBJ2-3; D ambiguous. With 4 bases removed from V and 7 bases from J, the gap between germline ends came to 9 bases. Germline assignment: CDR1 SGHTA and CDR2 FQGTGA. The CDR3 loop spans 12 amino acids.

V usage is TRBV12-3 or TRBV12-4 and J usage is TRBJ1-5; 9 nucleotides line up with TRBD1. The CDR3 consists of 17 residues. J gave up 6 bases and V 2 bases, and 11 bases lay outside the gene matches. DNA for the CDR3: TGTGCCAGCAGTTTAACGGACAGGGGTAATTTTGGTCAGCCCCAGCATTTT. This gives the protein CASSLTDRGNFGQPQHF.

The J gene is TRBJ1-5, the V gene TRBV4-1; D remains unclear. Germline V lookup: CDR1 MGHRA, CDR2 YSYEKL. Trimming removed 3 bases from V and 2 bases from J, with 11 bases in between. The CDR3 totals 15 residues. The CDR3 here is CASSQGGRGNQPQHF. CDR3 nucleotides: TGCGCCAGCAGCCAGGGAGGGCGTGGCAATCAGCCCCAGCATTTT.

The chain joins TRBV19 to TRBJ1-5; 7 bases agree with TRBD1. Trimming removed 6 bases from V and 7 bases from J; junction bases left unmatched: 12. From germline, CDR1 is LNHDA and CDR2 SQIVND (reference sequence). The CDR3 has 15 residues. CDR3 loop: CASSRGAGARQPQHF. The CDR3, as DNA: TGTGCCAGTAGCAGGGGGGCTGGGGCCAGACAGCCCCAGCATTTT.

V and J are TRBV12-5 and TRBJ2-1; D gene ambiguous. The V end lost 4 bases, the J end lost 8 bases, and 12 bases lay between the germline ends. This CDR3 has 13 amino acids. The germline V gene encodes CDR1 LGHNT and CDR2 FRNRAP. CDR3 in amino acids: CASGSPPWDEQFF. The DNA of the CDR3 is TGTGCTAGTGGTTCCCCCCCGTGGGATGAGCAGTTCTTC. The full variable domain, its missing parts supplied by reference TRBV12-5 and TRBJ2-1, is DARVTQTPRHKVTEMGQEVTMRCQPILGHNTVFWYRQTMMQGLELLAYFRNRAPLDDSGMPKDRFSAEMPDATLATLKIQPSEPRDSAVYFCASGSPPWDEQFFGPGTRLTVL.

Notes on this clonotype: Sequence at one end of the junction differs from germline and may be a read error. The V gene is TRBV7-3, the J gene TRBJ2-3, with D perhaps matching TRBD2 (5 bases). The CDR3 is made up of 15 amino acids. Germline CDR1 reads SGHTA; CDR2 reads FQGTGA. DNA of the CDR3: TGTGCCAGCAGCTTAATCGGGTCTAGCACAGATACGCAGAATTTT. Its translation: CASSLIGSSTDTQNF.

The chain carries TRBV3-1 and TRBJ2-7, with 11 bases aligning to TRBD2. CDR3 length: 15 amino acids. Germline V gene lookup returns CDR1 LGHDT and CDR2 YNNKEL (reference sequence). After removal of 4 bases from V and 0 bases from J, the junction contained 2 bases not matched to a gene. CDR3 in amino acids: CASSPGLADSYEQYF. The CDR3 nucleotides are TGTGCCAGCAGCCCGGGACTAGCGGACTCCTACGAGCAGTACTTC.

The V and J genes are TRBV6-2 or TRBV6-3 and TRBJ1-1; D is ambiguous. Germline-derived CDR1 and CDR2 are MNHEY and SVGEGT. This CDR3 comprises 11 residues. The V end was cut by 4 bases, the J end by 7 bases, with 7 bases between. The CDR3 nucleotides are TGTGCCAGCAGTTCGGTTGGTGAAGCTTTCTTT. Encoded protein: CASSSVGEAFF.

This clonotype has a handful of counts. The chain combines TRBV11-3 with TRBJ2-1; TRBD2 agrees at 9 bases. The trim removed 3 bases at V and 7 bases at J, leaving 7 bases unmatched. The CDR3 covers 15 residues. Germline CDR1 SGHNT, CDR2 YENEEA. The CDR3 spells CASSFAGGRGNEQFF. The CDR3 DNA is TGTGCCAGCAGCTTCGCGGGGGGGCGAGGGAATGAGCAGTTCTTC.

V usage is TRBV11-2 and J usage is TRBJ2-1; D remains ambiguous. V dropped 0 bases and J dropped 8 bases, with 8 bases sitting between them. The CDR3 length is 13 residues. Looked up from germline, CDR1 is SGHAT and CDR2 is FQNNGV. CDR3 loop: CASSLDRLDEQFF. CDR3 DNA sequence: TGTGCCAGCAGCTTAGATCGTTTGGATGAGCAGTTCTTC.

V and J are TRBV28 and TRBJ2-7; TRBD2 matches 10 bases. Germline CDR1 is MDHEN and CDR2 is SYDVKM. J was trimmed by 3 bases and V by 6 bases; bases with no gene match: 14. The CDR3 loop spans 17 amino acids. CDR3 DNA: TGTGCCAGCAGCACTTCGCTAGCGGGAGATACCCGCTACGAGCAGTACTTC. It is translated as CASSTSLAGDTRYEQYF. Drawing the rest from reference TRBV28 and TRBJ2-7, the complete variable domain is DVKVTQSSRYLVKRTGEKVFLECVQDMDHENMFWYRQDPGLGLRLIYFSYDVKMKEKGDIPEGYSVSREKKERFSLILESASTNQTSMYLCASSTSLAGDTRYEQYFGPGTRLTVT.

This clonotype was observed a handful of times. The chain has TRBV28 and TRBJ2-5, with 7 positions matching TRBD1. Per germline, CDR1 MDHEN and CDR2 SYDVKM. CDR3 length: 16 residues. V lost 3 bases to trimming and J lost 0 bases; unmatched junction nucleotides: 7. The CDR3 DNA follows: TGTGCCAGCAGTTTCCCCGACAGGGAGTACCAAGAGACCCAGTACTTC. Encoded protein: CASSFPDREYQETQYF.

This rearrangement joins TRBV20-1 to TRBJ2-5, with 12 bases fitting TRBD2. Germline loops: CDR1 DFQATT, CDR2 SNEGSKA (reference sequence). V was pared by 4 bases and J by 3 bases, with 3 bases of the junction left unmatched. The CDR3 spans 14 residues. CDR3 sequence reads: CSAIRLAGEETQYF. In DNA, the CDR3 is TGCAGTGCTATTAGACTAGCGGGGGAAGAGACCCAGTACTTC.

The chain carries TRBV6-2 or TRBV6-3 and TRBJ1-5, with D tentatively TRBD1 (5 bases). Germline V gives CDR1 MNHEY, CDR2 SVGEGT. The CDR3 runs to 17 residues. Trimming shortened V by 5 bases and J by 7 bases, and 24 bases separated the two germline ends. CDR3 protein: CASSTGDRGTRGQPQHF. In DNA form, the CDR3 reads TGTGCCAGCAGTACGGGAGATCGCGGGACCAGAGGGCAGCCCCAGCATTTT.

The chain has TRBV7-6 and TRBJ1-1, with D uncertain. Germline CDR1 SGHVS, CDR2 FNYEAQ. This CDR3 is 14 amino acids long. Trimming removed 2 bases at V and 0 bases at J, with 7 bases between. The CDR3 reads CASSLRAVNTEAFF. The DNA of the CDR3 is TGTGCCAGCAGCTTACGGGCTGTGAACACTGAAGCTTTCTTT.

The sample holds a few counts of this clonotype. The J gene is TRBJ2-2, the V gene TRBV18; D is uncertain. Germline CDR1 reads KGHSH; CDR2 reads LQKENI. V was clipped by 3 bases and J by 1 base, with 12 bases between them. The CDR3 covers 16 residues. The CDR3 here is CASSPWERLNTGELFF. CDR3 DNA: TGTGCCAGCTCACCGTGGGAAAGGCTGAACACCGGGGAGCTGTTTTTT.

This sequence joins TRBV28 and TRBJ2-1, with 7 positions matching TRBD2. J gave up 10 bases and V 2 bases, and 11 bases lay outside the gene matches. The germline V gene encodes CDR1 MDHEN and CDR2 SYDVKM. CDR3 length: 15 amino acids. The CDR3 bases are TGTGCCAGCAGTTTAGAGGGACTAACCCCCCGCGAGCAGTTCTTC. Translation gives CASSLEGLTPREQFF.

In this sample, this clonotype turned up many times. The chain combines TRBV20-1 with TRBJ2-1; 7 bases line up with TRBD1. After removal of 0 bases from V and 0 bases from J, the junction contained 5 bases not matched to a gene. Germline CDR1 is DFQATT and CDR2 is SNEGSKA (reference sequence). The CDR3 totals 16 residues. CDR3 in DNA: TGCAGTGCTAGAGATATGCGGACAGGCTCCTACAATGAGCAGTTCTTC. Amino acid sequence: CSARDMRTGSYNEQFF.